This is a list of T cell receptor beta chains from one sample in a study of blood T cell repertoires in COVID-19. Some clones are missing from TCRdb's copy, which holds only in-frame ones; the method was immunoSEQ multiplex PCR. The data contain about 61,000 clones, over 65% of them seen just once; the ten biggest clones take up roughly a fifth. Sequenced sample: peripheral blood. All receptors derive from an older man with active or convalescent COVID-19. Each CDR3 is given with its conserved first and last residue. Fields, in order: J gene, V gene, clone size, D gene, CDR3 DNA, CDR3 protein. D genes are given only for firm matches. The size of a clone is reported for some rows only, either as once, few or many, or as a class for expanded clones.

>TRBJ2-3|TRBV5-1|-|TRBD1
TGCGCCAGCAATACAGGGGCCAGCACAGATACGCAGTATTTT
CASNTGASTDTQYF
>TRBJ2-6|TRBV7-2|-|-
TGTGCCAGCAGCTTAGCGTACAGGGCTGGTGGGGCCAACGTCCTGACTTTC
CASSLAYRAGGANVLTF
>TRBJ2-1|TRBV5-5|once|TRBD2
TGTGCCAGCAGCTTGGAGGGGACTACCTACAATGAGCAGTTCTTC
CASSLEGTTYNEQFF
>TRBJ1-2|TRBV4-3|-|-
TGCGCCAGCAGCCAAGATTTGCTACAGGAGTTCTATGACTATGGCTACACCTTC
CASSQDLLQEFYDYGYTF
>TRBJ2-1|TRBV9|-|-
TGTGCCAGCAGCGTAGCGGGAACGAGCTCCTACAATGAGCAGTTCTTC
CASSVAGTSSYNEQFF
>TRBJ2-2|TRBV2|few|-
TGTGCCAGCTGGGCCGGCACCGGGGAGCTGTTTTTT
CASWAGTGELFF
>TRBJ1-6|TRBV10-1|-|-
TGCGCCAGTTCCCAGGGCTTCAATTCACCCCTCCACTTT
CASSQGFNSPLHF
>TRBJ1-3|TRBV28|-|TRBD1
TGTGCCAGCAGTATCTTGACAGGGGTTGACACCATATATTTT
CASSILTGVDTIYF
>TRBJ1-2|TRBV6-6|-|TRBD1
TGTGCCAGCAGAGACCCGACAGGGACATATGGCTACACCTTC
CASRDPTGTYGYTF
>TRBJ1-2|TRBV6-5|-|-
TGTGCCAGCAGTTACTCGGGGGACTCGGGCTATGGCTACACCTTC
CASSYSGDSGYGYTF
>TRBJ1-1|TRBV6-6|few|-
TGTGCCAGCAGTCGACTTGCTGAAGCTTTCTTT
CASSRLAEAFF
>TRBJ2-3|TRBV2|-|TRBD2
TGTGCCAGCAGTGGTAGCGGGGGAAGAGATACGCAGTATTTT
CASSGSGGRDTQYF
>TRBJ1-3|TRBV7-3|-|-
TGTGCCAGCGGTATCTCAGGGGCCTCTGGAAACACCATATATTTT
CASGISGASGNTIYF
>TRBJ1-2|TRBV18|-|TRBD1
TGTGCCAGCTCACCAGCCCTGACAGGGGGCGATGGCTACACCTTC
CASSPALTGGDGYTF
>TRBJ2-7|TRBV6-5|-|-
TGTGCCAGCAGCCGCCAAGGCTCGGGCTACGAGCAGTACTTC
CASSRQGSGYEQYF
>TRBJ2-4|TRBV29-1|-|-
TGCAGCGTTGAAATGGGGGCCGACGGAAACATTCAGTACTTC
CSVEMGADGNIQYF
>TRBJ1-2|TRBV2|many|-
TGTGCCAGTGTCTCTCGGGACATCTATGGCTACACCTTC
CASVSRDIYGYTF
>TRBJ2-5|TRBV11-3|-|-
TGTGCCAGCAGCCAAACAAGCGGGTTGTGGGCCCAGTACTTC
CASSQTSGLWAQYF
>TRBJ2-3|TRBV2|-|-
TGTGCCAGCGCAGGTCTCCCCGGACAACTCACAGATACGCAGTATTTT
CASAGLPGQLTDTQYF
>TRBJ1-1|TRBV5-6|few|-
TGTGCCAGCAGCTTGTTTACAGCCGTGAACACTGAAGCTTTCTTT
CASSLFTAVNTEAFF
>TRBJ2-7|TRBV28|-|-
TGTGCCAGCCTGGGCGTTGGTAGCGGCTCCTACGAGCAGTACTTC
CASLGVGSGSYEQYF
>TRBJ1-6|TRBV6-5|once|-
TGTGCCAGCAGGCCAAACACAGGGTCCAATTCACCCCTCCACTTT
CASRPNTGSNSPLHF